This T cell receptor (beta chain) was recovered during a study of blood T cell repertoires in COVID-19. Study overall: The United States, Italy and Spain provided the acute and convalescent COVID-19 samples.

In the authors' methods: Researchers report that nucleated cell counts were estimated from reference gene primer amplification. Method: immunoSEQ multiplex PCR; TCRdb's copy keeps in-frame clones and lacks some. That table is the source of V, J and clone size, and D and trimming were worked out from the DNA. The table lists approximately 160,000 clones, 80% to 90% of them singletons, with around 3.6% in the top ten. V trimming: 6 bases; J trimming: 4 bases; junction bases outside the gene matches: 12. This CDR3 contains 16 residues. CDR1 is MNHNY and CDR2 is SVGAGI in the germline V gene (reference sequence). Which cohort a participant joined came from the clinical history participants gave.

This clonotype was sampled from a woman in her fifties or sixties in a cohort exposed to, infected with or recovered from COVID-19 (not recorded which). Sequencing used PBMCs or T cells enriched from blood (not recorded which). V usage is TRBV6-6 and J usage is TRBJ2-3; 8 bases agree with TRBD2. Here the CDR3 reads CASSDTGGAYADTQYF. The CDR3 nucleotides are TGTGCCAGCAGCGATACCGGGGGGGCCTACGCAGATACGCAGTATTTT.